The clone carrying this T cell receptor (beta chain) was seen ten or more times. Its antigen is not identified. This specimen comes from a study of Graves' ophthalmopathy and Graves' hyperthyroidism. Exclusion covered patients with other autoimmune diseases or uncontrolled infections (as well as pregnancy or lactation). Study findings and constraints: Blood shared most expanded thyroid clonotypes above 0.001 frequency.

RNA transcripts provided the template for amplifying TCR beta CDR3 regions. HTBI primers served in a first-round RT-PCR, which a second-round multiplex PCR followed. From the multiplex PCR reads, TCRdb called clonotypes with MiXCR, one entry per CDR3 protein. The table records some 380,000 distinct CDR3 sequences, 15% of them present only once. The receptor was derived from a woman aged 18-29 years with stable Graves' hyperthyroidism. The sample taken for sequencing was peripheral blood.

CDR3 in amino acids: CASSSGGIGTEAFF. CDR3 sequence (DNA): TGTGCCAGCAGTTCCGGGGGTATAGGGACTGAAGCTTTCTTT. The chain combines TRBV12-3 or TRBV12-4 with TRBJ1-1, with D possibly matching TRBD1 (5 bases). This CDR3 spans 14 amino acids. V was trimmed by 4 bases and J by 5 bases, leaving 14 bases between them.